Following are 21 T cell receptor beta chains from one sample sequenced in a study of blood T cell repertoires in COVID-19. This table comes from immunoSEQ multiplex PCR, and its TCRdb copy is limited to in-frame clones, with some not included. The sample consists of 250,000 to 400,000 clones, roughly 90% of them appearing once. The sequenced sample consisted of peripheral blood. The receptors originated from a woman aged 25 to 39 with COVID-19, enrolled during active disease.

The V gene is TRBV5-1, the J gene TRBJ2-2; D is possibly TRBD2 (6 bases). CDR1 is SGHRS, CDR2 YFSETQ, per germline. V was cut by 3 bases and J by 7 bases, with 19 bases left in between. The CDR3 is 16 residues long. CDR3: CASSYWLAQDGGELFF. The CDR3 DNA reads TGCGCCAGCAGCTATTGGCTAGCGCAGGACGGCGGGGAGCTGTTTTTT.

In the case of this clone: A junction boundary mismatches the germline segment, possibly from a read error. CDR3 amino acids: CASSRNTIYF. In DNA, the CDR3 is TGTGCCAGCTCTAGAAACACCATATATTTT. The rearrangement joins TRBV6-5 to TRBJ1-3; D is unclear. From germline, CDR1 is MNHEY and CDR2 SVGAGI. This CDR3 spans 10 amino acids.

The chain uses TRBV27 and TRBJ1-5; D is undetermined. Trimming pared 8 bases from V and 3 bases from J, leaving 8 bases between. The CDR3 extends over 12 amino acids. The germline V gene encodes CDR1 MNHEY and CDR2 SMNVEV (reference sequence). The CDR3 nucleotides read TGTGCCAGCGGGCAAGTCAATCAGCCCCAGCATTTT. Protein: CASGQVNQPQHF.

The chain has TRBV3-1 (or the pseudogene TRBV3-2) and TRBJ1-1; maybe TRBD1 (5 bases). The CDR3 sequence is 14 residues long. Germline V CDR1 and CDR2: LGHDT, YNNKEL (reference sequence). Trimming removed 6 bases from V and 4 bases from J, with 15 bases in between. This CDR3 reads CASSSQGSGTEAFF. The CDR3 DNA reads TGTGCCAGCAGTAGTCAGGGATCGGGCACTGAAGCTTTCTTT.

The gene calls are TRBV11-2 and TRBJ2-7; the D gene is possibly TRBD1 (6 bases). Germline CDR1 is SGHAT and CDR2 is FQNNGV. The CDR3 is 14 amino acids. The V end was cut by 4 bases, the J end by 1 base, with 11 bases between. The CDR3 nucleotides are TGTGCCAGCAGCTCTGACAGGTCTTCCTACGAGCAGTACTTC. It codes for CASSSDRSSYEQYF.

The chain has TRBV10-3 and TRBJ2-5, with TRBD1 identical over 7 bases. Germline CDR1 is ENHRY and CDR2 is SYGVKD. This CDR3 is built from 14 residues. Trimming removed 6 bases from V and 5 bases from J; junction bases left unmatched: 9. CDR3 coding DNA: TGTGCCATCAGCCGCGACAGGGTCCAGGAGACCCAGTACTTC. It specifies CAISRDRVQETQYF.

V and J are TRBV12-3 or TRBV12-4 and TRBJ1-5; 7 bases fit TRBD1. CDR3 length: 13 amino acids. Trimming took 6 bases from V and 6 from J; bases not matched to a gene: 5. The CDR3 bases are TGTGCCAGCAGCTCTGACAGGGCTCAGCCCCAGCATTTT. This codes for CASSSDRAQPQHF.

The CDR3 DNA reads as TGTGCCAGCAGCCTCCGAGGGGGCGCGTTTAGGGAGACCCAGTACTTC. Protein sequence: CASSLRGGAFRETQYF. The V and J genes are TRBV2 and TRBJ2-5; TRBD1 matches 7 bases. Trimming took 6 bases from V and 5 from J; bases not matched to a gene: 15. Per germline, CDR1 SNHLY and CDR2 FYNNEI. The CDR3 consists of 16 residues. Full variable domain (outside the CDR3, taken from reference TRBV2 and TRBJ2-5): EPEVTQTPSHQVTQMGQEVILRCVPISNHLYFYWYRQILGQKVEFLVSFYNNEISEKSEIFDDQFSVERPDGSNFTLKIRSTKLEDSAMYFCASSLRGGAFRETQYFGPGTRLLVL.

The CDR3 region has the DNA TGCAGCGTACGGGACAGCAACTATGGCTACACCTTC. Protein sequence: CSVRDSNYGYTF. This rearrangement joins TRBV29-1 to TRBJ1-2; 7 nucleotides line up with TRBD1. This CDR3 has 12 residues. V shed 6 bases and J 2 bases; nucleotides not matched to a gene: 3. Germline values: CDR1 SQVTM, CDR2 ANQGSEA. The full variable domain, completed using reference TRBV29-1 and TRBJ1-2, is SAVISQKPSRDICQRGTSLTIQCQVDSQVTMMFWYRQQPGQSLTLIATANQGSEATYESGFVIDKFPISRPNLTFSTLTVSNMSPEDSSIYLCSVRDSNYGYTFGSGTRLTVV.

The rearrangement uses TRBV6-5 and TRBJ1-4, with 10 bases lining up with TRBD1. CDR1 MNHEY and CDR2 SVGAGI come from the germline V gene. The CDR3 sequence is 15 residues long. The V segment lost 0 bases and the J segment 6 bases; nucleotides outside the gene matches: 1. In nucleotides, the CDR3 is TGTGCCAGCAGTTACTCCGGGACAGGGGATGAAAAACTGTTTTTT. Translation gives CASSYSGTGDEKLFF.

The V call is TRBV3-1 (or the pseudogene TRBV3-2), the J call TRBJ2-7; TRBD2 matches at 7 bases. In germline, CDR1 is LGHDT, CDR2 YNNKEL (reference sequence). This CDR3 comprises 15 residues. Trimming cost V 0 bases and J 2 bases; bases outside gene matches: 4. CDR3 nucleotide sequence: TGTGCCAGCAGCCAAGATCGCGGGGGAACCTACGAGCAGTACTTC. It translates to CASSQDRGGTYEQYF.

The chain carries TRBV5-1 and TRBJ1-2, with D unresolved. Germline CDR1 is SGHRS and CDR2 is YFSETQ. Trimming cost V 1 base and J 10 bases, with 11 bases left between them. This CDR3 comprises 12 residues. The CDR3, as DNA: TGCGCCAGCAGCTTGAAACTTGAGGACTACACCTTC. It translates to CASSLKLEDYTF.

The V and J genes are TRBV19 and TRBJ2-5; no reliable D call. The CDR3 has 15 residues. Between the trimmed V and J ends, which lost 1 base and 0 bases, there was a span of 9 bases. Germline CDR1 reads LNHDA; CDR2 reads SQIVND (reference sequence). CDR3 DNA: TGTGCCAGTAGTATAGGGTGGCAGTACCAAGAGACCCAGTACTTC. Translated: CASSIGWQYQETQYF.

The gene calls are TRBV2 and TRBJ2-1; D not resolved. The CDR3 totals 12 residues. Trimming took 0 bases from V and 9 from J, leaving 6 bases between them. Germline assignment: CDR1 SNHLY and CDR2 FYNNEI. The CDR3 DNA is TGTGCCAGCAGTGAAGCAGCACTTGAGCAGTTCTTC. Translated: CASSEAALEQFF.

This chain uses TRBV19 with TRBJ1-1; D not certain. Trimming stripped 0 bases from V and 3 bases from J, with 17 bases between. This CDR3 has 17 residues. Germline V gene sequence: CDR1 LNHDA, CDR2 SQIVND (reference sequence). CDR3: CASSIDHGGRVDTEAFF. In nucleotides, the CDR3 is TGTGCCAGTAGTATAGATCATGGAGGACGGGTTGACACTGAAGCTTTCTTT. The variable domain in full, completed from reference TRBV19 and TRBJ1-1, reads DGGITQSPKYLFRKEGQNVTLSCEQNLNHDAMYWYRQDPGQGLRLIYYSQIVNDFQKGDIAEGYSVSREKKESFPLTVTSAQKNPTAFYLCASSIDHGGRVDTEAFFGQGTRLTVV.

This clone was seen once. The V gene is TRBV5-4, the J gene TRBJ1-1; D possibly corresponds to TRBD1 (6 bases). CDR1 and CDR2 (germline): SGHNT, YYREEE (reference sequence). V lost 0 bases and J 1 base, leaving 10 bases between the germline ends. This CDR3 spans 15 amino acids. For the CDR3, the DNA is TGTGCCAGCAGCTTGGCAGGGGCCGCGAACACTGAAGCTTTCTTT. Its protein product is CASSLAGAANTEAFF.

J is TRBJ2-5 and V is TRBV5-4, with 9 bases that match TRBD2. Germline V gene sequence: CDR1 SGHNT, CDR2 YYREEE (reference sequence). The J segment lost 5 bases and the V segment lost 4 bases, leaving 12 bases of the junction unmatched. The CDR3 length is 16 residues. The CDR3 reads CASSAAGGPNWETQYF. The CDR3 nucleotides are TGTGCCAGCAGCGCCGCGGGAGGGCCGAATTGGGAGACCCAGTACTTC.

This sequence joins TRBV19 and TRBJ1-2; 12 nucleotides line up with TRBD1. The trim removed 4 bases at V and 4 bases at J, leaving 7 bases unmatched. Germline V lookup: CDR1 LNHDA, CDR2 SQIVND (reference sequence). The length of the CDR3 is 16 residues. The CDR3 sequence is CASSTTGTGGVYGYTF. CDR3 DNA sequence: TGTGCCAGTAGTACCACCGGGACAGGGGGCGTCTATGGCTACACCTTC.

The chain couples TRBV21-1 to TRBJ2-7; no check of the table's D call, TRBD2, against the DNA was made. TRBV21-1 is flagged as a pseudogene. The CDR3 runs 15 residues. CDR3 nucleotide sequence: TGTGCCAGCAGCAAAGCGCGGGTGGGGTCCTACGAGCAGTACTTC. Translated: CASSKARVGSYEQYF.

This sequence joins TRBV6-5 and TRBJ1-2, with 8 bases fitting TRBD1. Germline CDR1 and CDR2: MNHEY and SVGAGI. J was trimmed by 5 bases and V by 5 bases; bases with no gene match: 7. CDR3 length: 14 amino acids. The CDR3 sequence is CASSPPWTGYGYTF. For the CDR3, the DNA is TGTGCCAGCAGTCCCCCGTGGACAGGGTATGGCTACACCTTC.

This clone was seen once. The gene calls are TRBV6-2 or TRBV6-3 and TRBJ1-5; perhaps TRBD1 as D (6 bases). V was trimmed by 2 bases and J by 4 bases, leaving 12 bases between them. There are 15 residues in the CDR3. The germline V gene encodes CDR1 MNHEY and CDR2 SVGEGT. The CDR3 DNA follows: TGTGCCAGCAGTTACCCAGACAGGATAAATCAGCCCCAGCATTTT. It yields the protein CASSYPDRINQPQHF.